One sample yielded the 28 T cell receptor beta chains listed below, sequenced in a study of cytomegalovirus exposure and HLA in healthy donors (dated by TCRdb to the late 2010s). To prepare the library, the immunoSEQ multiplex PCR assay was applied. For the multiplex PCR, a mixture combining 60 forward primers for TCR Vbeta segments and 13 reverse primers for TCR Jbeta segments was used. TCRdb took over this immuneACCESS table, retaining in-frame rearrangements with V and J assigned. Such tables are incomplete; in checked studies, under half of the missing clones stem from an unresolved V gene, and the remainder is unexplained. The sample includes a few hundred thousand clones, with around 90% observed a single time. Clones ranked in the top ten supply about 1.5% of the sample. Input material: PBMCs. The receptor set was obtained from a girl aged 2-9 years in good health and CMV-seronegative.

The chain joins TRBV4-1 to TRBJ1-3, with 9 nucleotides matching TRBD1. This CDR3 is 17 amino acids long. Germline CDR1 and CDR2: MGHRA and YSYEKL. J was trimmed by 0 bases and V by 0 bases; bases with no gene match: 3. This CDR3 reads CASSQEGQGYSGNTIYF. DNA for the CDR3: TGCGCCAGCAGCCAAGAAGGACAGGGGTACTCTGGAAACACCATATATTTT.

The J gene is TRBJ1-1, the V gene TRBV7-8, with 9 bases fitting TRBD1. The CDR3 is made up of 15 amino acids. In germline, CDR1 is SGHVS, CDR2 FQNEAQ. V lost 1 base and J lost 7; bases outside the gene matches: 7. The CDR3 DNA sequence: TGTGCCAGCAGCTTAGGTACAGGGGGCATGGGTGAAGCTTTCTTT. Its protein product is CASSLGTGGMGEAFF. The complete variable domain, with remaining parts taken from reference TRBV7-8 and TRBJ1-1, reads GAGVSQSPRYKVAKRGQDVALRCDPISGHVSLFWYQQALGQGPEFLTYFQNEAQLDKSGLPSDRFFAERPEGSVSTLKIQRTQQEDSAVYLCASSLGTGGMGEAFFGQGTRLTVV.

CDR3 in amino acids: CASSFRDSNEKLFF. The DNA of the CDR3 is TGTGCCAGCAGCTTTCGGGACAGCAATGAAAAACTGTTTTTT. This sequence joins TRBV5-4 and TRBJ1-4; TRBD1 aligns across 7 bases. J gave up 5 bases and V 2 bases, and 3 bases lay outside the gene matches. The CDR3 runs to 14 residues. Germline-derived CDR1 and CDR2 are SGHNT and YYREEE (reference sequence).

The CDR3 nucleotides are TGTGCCAGCAGTTGGGGGCTACTGGCCAAAAACATTCAGTACTTC. It is translated as CASSWGLLAKNIQYF. The chain links TRBV27 to TRBJ2-4, with a tentative D call TRBD1 (6 bases). The germline V and J ends were trimmed by 4 bases and 1 base, with 11 bases remaining between them. The germline gives CDR1 MNHEY, CDR2 SMNVEV (reference sequence). The CDR3 is made up of 15 amino acids.

The chain links TRBV13 to TRBJ1-2; the D is unclear. The CDR3 is 12 amino acids. With 4 bases removed from V and 7 bases from J, the gap between germline ends came to 10 bases. Germline V CDR1 and CDR2: PRHDT, FYEKMQ (reference sequence). The CDR3 here is CASSSAPGGYTF. CDR3 coding DNA: TGTGCCAGCAGCTCTGCCCCGGGTGGCTACACCTTC. The full variable domain, its missing parts supplied by reference TRBV13 and TRBJ1-2, is AAGVIQSPRHLIKEKRETATLKCYPIPRHDTVYWYQQGPGQDPQFLISFYEKMQSDKGSIPDRFSAQQFSDYHSELNMSSLELGDSALYFCASSSAPGGYTFGSGTRLTVV.

The chain recombines TRBV6-1 with TRBJ2-7; perhaps TRBD1 as D (6 bases). V was clipped by 5 bases and J by 5 bases, with 16 bases between them. CDR1 and CDR2 (germline): MNHNS, SASEGT. CDR3 size: 14 residues. The CDR3 sequence is CASSPQGSRDEQYF. The CDR3 DNA sequence: TGTGCCAGCAGTCCCCAGGGGTCAAGGGACGAGCAGTACTTC.

This chain joins TRBV2 and TRBJ2-3; D uncertain. The CDR3 runs 14 residues. Germline CDR1 and CDR2: SNHLY and FYNNEI. V lost 3 bases, J lost 4 bases, and 11 bases lay in between. CDR3 coding DNA: TGTGCCAGCAGTGAGTTGACGGCGGCAGATACGCAGTATTTT. Residues: CASSELTAADTQYF.

CDR3 nucleotides: TGCGCCAGCAGCTTCCATGGCGGGGGGGCTTCCTACAATGAGCAGTTCTTC. It yields the protein CASSFHGGGASYNEQFF. The rearrangement links TRBV5-1 to TRBJ2-1; TRBD2 matches 9 bases. Germline-derived CDR1 and CDR2 are SGHRS and YFSETQ. V shed 2 bases and J 1 base; nucleotides not matched to a gene: 7. This CDR3 spans 17 amino acids.

V usage is TRBV30 and J usage is TRBJ1-3; no clear D. Germline-derived CDR1 and CDR2 are GTSNPN and SVGIG (reference sequence). The CDR3 loop spans 16 amino acids. Trimming removed 1 base at V and 9 bases at J, with 22 bases between. DNA of the CDR3: TGTGCCTGGAGTGCGCCGTTGGGAGGGAGGATAGGCACCATATATTTT. Translation gives CAWSAPLGGRIGTIYF.

This chain links TRBV2 with TRBJ2-5; no clear D. In germline, CDR1 is SNHLY, CDR2 FYNNEI. The CDR3 is 11 amino acids. V was trimmed by 10 bases and J by 5 bases, leaving 11 bases between them. The CDR3 DNA sequence: TGTGCCACCCTGAGGCGGGAGACCCAGTACTTC. It yields the protein CATLRRETQYF.

The chain links TRBV5-4 to TRBJ1-2, with D unclear. The CDR3 extends over 13 amino acids. Trimming shortened V by 0 bases and J by 4 bases, and 7 bases separated the two germline ends. Germline V CDR1 and CDR2: SGHNT, YYREEE (reference sequence). In DNA, the CDR3 is TGTGCCAGCAGCTTGGGCGATGGCTATGGCTACACCTTC. Protein: CASSLGDGYGYTF.

The rearrangement uses TRBV5-1 and TRBJ2-7, with a possible D match to TRBD1 (6 bases). The V end was cut by 4 bases, the J end by 4 bases, with 15 bases between. CDR3 length: 14 amino acids. Germline values: CDR1 SGHRS, CDR2 YFSETQ. In DNA, the CDR3 is TGCGCCAGCAGCCCCGACAGGTACCCGTACGAGCAGTACTTC. This codes for CASSPDRYPYEQYF.

The chain couples TRBV27 to TRBJ1-6; tentative D call: TRBD1 (6 bases). V lost 4 bases and J lost 11, with 12 bases in between. CDR3 length equals 13 residues. Germline V gene data show CDR1 as MNHEY and CDR2 as SMNVEV (reference sequence). This CDR3 is CASSSSGVAPLHF. CDR3 DNA: TGTGCCAGCAGTTCATCAGGGGTTGCACCCCTCCACTTT.

This chain joins TRBV27 and TRBJ1-1, with D unresolved. Deletions cut 6 bases from V and 1 base from J, with 3 bases between. This CDR3 spans 11 amino acids. Germline lookup yields CDR1 MNHEY and CDR2 SMNVEV (reference sequence). CDR3 bases: TGTGCCAGCAGCCGGAACACTGAAGCTTTCTTT. This encodes CASSRNTEAFF.

V is TRBV7-2 and J is TRBJ2-7, with D perhaps TRBD2 (5 bases). CDR1 and CDR2 from the germline V gene are SGHTA and FQGNSA. The CDR3 has 13 residues. Trimming removed 6 bases from V and 1 base from J, with 10 bases in between. DNA for the CDR3: TGTGCCAGCAGGGACGGAGGTTCCTACGAGCAGTACTTC. It codes for CASRDGGSYEQYF.

This CDR3 reads CASSVVGQGAHHEQFF. Written as DNA, the CDR3 is TGTGCCAGCAGCGTAGTCGGACAGGGGGCCCACCATGAGCAGTTCTTC. V and J are TRBV9 and TRBJ2-1, with TRBD1 identical over 11 bases. V lost 0 bases, J lost 8 bases, and 7 bases stayed unmatched. The CDR3 totals 16 residues. Germline CDR1 reads SGDLS; CDR2 reads YYNGEE.

This clone has only one observation. The chain recombines TRBV5-1 with TRBJ2-1, with unresolved D. The V end was cut by 0 bases, the J end by 0 bases, with 4 bases between. Germline CDR1 reads SGHRS; CDR2 reads YFSETQ. This CDR3 has 14 amino acids. CDR3 sequence (DNA): TGCGCCAGCAGCTTGGGTAGCTCCTACAATGAGCAGTTCTTC. This codes for CASSLGSSYNEQFF.

The rearrangement uses TRBV27 and TRBJ2-5; D may be TRBD1 (5 bases). V was trimmed by 3 bases and J by 4 bases, leaving 9 bases between them. This CDR3 contains 13 residues. The germline V gene encodes CDR1 MNHEY and CDR2 SMNVEV (reference sequence). CDR3 sequence (DNA): TGTGCCAGCAGTTTCAGGGTATTAGAGACCCAGTACTTC. Protein sequence: CASSFRVLETQYF.

The V call is TRBV11-2, the J call TRBJ2-7; 14 nucleotides line up with TRBD2. Germline V CDR1 and CDR2: SGHAT, FQNNGV. Trimming removed 1 base from V and 6 bases from J; junction bases left unmatched: 11. This CDR3 is 18 amino acids long. The CDR3 reads CASSLVGRLAGGPGEQYF. The CDR3 region has the DNA TGTGCCAGCAGCTTAGTAGGGCGACTAGCGGGGGGGCCAGGCGAGCAGTACTTC.

The sample holds a few counts of this clone. Different DNA sequences within this sample yield the same CDR3. The chain employs TRBV5-1 and TRBJ2-7; D perhaps matches TRBD2 (5 bases). The ends were cut back, 1 base at V and 0 bases at J, with 8 bases in the middle. Germline CDR1 SGHRS, CDR2 YFSETQ. The CDR3 consists of 14 residues. The CDR3 region is CASSLTGSSYEQYF. The DNA of the CDR3 is TGCGCCAGCAGCTTGACGGGAAGCTCCTACGAGCAGTACTTC.

The chain has TRBV5-1 and TRBJ2-7; the D is unclear. The CDR3 consists of 15 residues. Germline V CDR1 and CDR2: SGHRS, YFSETQ. Trimming pared 0 bases from V and 3 bases from J, leaving 13 bases between. CDR3 residues: CASSLEAGVVYEQYF. The CDR3, as DNA: TGCGCCAGCAGCTTGGAAGCCGGTGTAGTCTACGAGCAGTACTTC.

The rearrangement uses TRBV27 and TRBJ2-7, with TRBD1 matching over 9 bases. The V gene's germline CDR1 is MNHEY and CDR2 SMNVEV (reference sequence). The CDR3 spans 15 residues. Trimming removed 5 bases from V and 5 bases from J; junction bases left unmatched: 10. The CDR3 coding sequence is TGTGCCAGCAGTCCGCAAGGGACAGGGTATAACGAGCAGTACTTC. Translation: CASSPQGTGYNEQYF.

CDR3 amino acids: CASSEARRLDSPLHF. The DNA for the CDR3 is TGTGCCAGCAGTGAAGCGCGGCGGCTAGATTCACCCCTCCACTTT. V and J are TRBV2 and TRBJ1-6; D is unclear. CDR1 and CDR2 from the germline V gene are SNHLY and FYNNEI. Trimming left V 0 bases short and J 8 bases short, with 11 bases between. The length of the CDR3 is 15 residues.

This clone was recorded a few times. The V call is TRBV9, the J call TRBJ1-2; possibly TRBD1 for D (5 bases). The V end lost 4 bases, the J end lost 4 bases, and 17 bases lay between the germline ends. This CDR3 is 15 amino acids long. Germline values: CDR1 SGDLS, CDR2 YYNGEE. CDR3 in amino acids: CASSPGPGLGYGYTF. DNA for the CDR3: TGTGCCAGCAGCCCAGGGCCAGGCCTAGGCTATGGCTACACCTTC.

As regards this clone: This sample also contains other DNA sequences that code for the same CDR3. V usage is TRBV5-6 and J usage is TRBJ2-7; 7 bases line up with TRBD1. Trimming at V came to 1 base and at J to 3 bases, leaving 1 base not matched to a gene. This CDR3 is 13 amino acids long. Germline loops: CDR1 SGHDT, CDR2 YYEEEE. CDR3 sequence (DNA): TGTGCCAGCAGCTTGACAGGGGTCTACGAGCAGTACTTC. Its protein product is CASSLTGVYEQYF.

The V and J genes are TRBV10-3 and TRBJ2-7; D remains unclear. This CDR3 contains 11 residues. Germline values: CDR1 ENHRY, CDR2 SYGVKD. With 7 bases removed from V and 2 bases from J, the gap between germline ends came to 6 bases. For the CDR3, the DNA is TGTGCCATCAAGTCGGCCTACGAGCAGTACTTC. This encodes CAIKSAYEQYF.

This clone was seen just once. CDR3 sequence reads: CASSYSPSGSNGELFF. The CDR3 nucleotides read TGTGCCAGCAGTTACTCGCCTAGCGGGAGTAACGGGGAGCTGTTTTTT. V gene TRBV6-5 combines with J gene TRBJ2-2, with TRBD2 matching over 10 bases. CDR1 is MNHEY, CDR2 SVGAGI, per germline. The CDR3 sequence is 16 residues long. V lost 0 bases to trimming and J lost 7 bases; unmatched junction nucleotides: 5.

The J gene is TRBJ2-7, the V gene TRBV6-8; 9 bases are a match to TRBD1. CDR3 length equals 16 residues. Germline lookup yields CDR1 MNHGY and CDR2 SAAAGT. V shed 4 bases and J 1 base; nucleotides not matched to a gene: 8. CDR3 protein: CASSWGRGQGSYEQYF. DNA for the CDR3: TGTGCCAGCAGTTGGGGGAGGGGACAGGGTTCCTACGAGCAGTACTTC.